Below, one T cell receptor (beta chain) is given with its context. This sample is part of a study of blood T cell repertoires in COVID-19. Study overall: Samples taken during acute and convalescent COVID-19 were collected in the United States, Italy and Spain. PBMCs, B-cell-depleted T cells, or T cells provided the cDNA or gDNA that made up the material.

In the original analysis: The authors estimated nucleated cell counts from reference gene primer amplification. This table comes from immunoSEQ multiplex PCR, and its TCRdb copy is limited to in-frame clones, with some not included. V and J calls and clone size come straight from that table; D and trimming were deduced from the DNA. Among 200,000 to 250,000 clones listed, over 60% were seen once. The length of the CDR3 is 15 residues. The V gene end was trimmed by 5 bases and the J gene end by 6 bases; junction bases not matched to a gene: 13. Germline V lookup: CDR1 MNHEY, CDR2 SMNVEV (reference sequence).

Specimen: peripheral blood. This chain uses TRBV27 with TRBJ2-7, with 7 bases identical to TRBD1. This TCR was recovered from a woman aged 70-85 years with acute or convalescent COVID-19. The CDR3: CASSGLQGSLREQYF. The CDR3, as DNA: TGTGCCAGCAGTGGATTACAGGGGTCCCTACGCGAGCAGTACTTC.